This entry lists 25 T cell receptor beta chains sequenced from one sample in a study of beta chain features in type 1 diabetes. What was sequenced were expressed TCRB transcripts, since all of the isolated RNA had been reverse transcribed. Profiled with immunoSEQ multiplex PCR; TCRdb holds only in-frame clones, not every one. The sample has 120,000 to 150,000 clones; roughly 48% are singletons. Sequenced input: Tregs from blood. The receptor set was obtained from a man aged 18 to 35 in good health.

The V call is TRBV18, the J call TRBJ2-3; D perhaps matches TRBD2 (5 bases). This CDR3 is 15 amino acids long. Germline V gene data show CDR1 as KGHSH and CDR2 as LQKENI. Trimming left V 0 bases short and J 4 bases short, with 11 bases between. CDR3 coding DNA: TGTGCCAGCTCACCACCGTATAGAGGGTCAGATACGCAGTATTTT. Its protein is CASSPPYRGSDTQYF.

As regards this clone: Within the sample, other DNA sequences also encode this same CDR3. The V call is TRBV30, the J call TRBJ1-6; D may be TRBD1 (5 bases). CDR1 is GTSNPN, CDR2 SVGIG, per germline (reference sequence). Trimming removed 3 bases at V and 10 bases at J, with 13 bases between. The CDR3 has 13 residues. DNA of the CDR3: TGTGCCTGGAGAAGGGGCGCCGTCTCACCCCTCCACTTT. Translating it yields CAWRRGAVSPLHF. The entire variable domain, with the rest obtained from reference TRBV30 and TRBJ1-6, is as follows: SQTIHQWPATLVQPVGSPLSLECTVEGTSNPNLYWYRQAAGRGLQLLFYSVGIGQISSEVPQNLSASRPQDRQFILSSKKLLLSDSGFYLCAWRRGAVSPLHFGNGTRLTVT.

The V gene is TRBV28, the J gene TRBJ2-5; D not resolved. Germline CDR1 reads MDHEN; CDR2 reads SYDVKM. CDR3 length: 12 residues. V was pared by 3 bases and J by 11 bases, with 13 bases between. CDR3 amino acids: CASSFPIQKQYF. CDR3 in DNA: TGTGCCAGCAGTTTTCCGATTCAGAAGCAGTACTTC.

About this clone: This specimen includes other DNA sequences encoding the same CDR3. The rearrangement uses TRBV4-1 and TRBJ1-5; D gene unclear. Trimming shortened V by 0 bases and J by 2 bases, and 8 bases separated the two germline ends. The CDR3 length is 15 residues. Germline CDR1 MGHRA, CDR2 YSYEKL. CDR3 nucleotides: TGCGCCAGCAGCCAAGATAGGAGGGGCAATCAGCCCCAGCATTTT. Residues: CASSQDRRGNQPQHF.

The rearrangement links TRBV10-3 to TRBJ1-5; no clear D gene. The CDR3 runs to 12 residues. Looked up from germline, CDR1 is ENHRY and CDR2 is SYGVKD. V lost 0 bases and J 8 bases, leaving 5 bases between the germline ends. Here the CDR3 DNA reads TGTGCCATCAGTGAGTCGAGGGAGCCCCAGCATTTT. This encodes CAISESREPQHF.

This chain joins TRBV6-6 and TRBJ1-2; 7 bases map to TRBD1. V lost 5 bases, J lost 6 bases, and 3 bases stayed unmatched. CDR1 and CDR2 from the germline V gene are MNHNY and SVGAGI (reference sequence). This CDR3 region has 12 residues. CDR3 protein: CASSATGNGYTF. CDR3 in DNA: TGTGCCAGCAGTGCGACAGGGAATGGCTACACCTTC.

The J gene is TRBJ2-1, the V gene TRBV13; D possibly corresponds to TRBD2 (6 bases). Trimming removed 2 bases at V and 4 bases at J, with 9 bases between. The germline V gene encodes CDR1 PRHDT and CDR2 FYEKMQ (reference sequence). The CDR3 has 14 residues. The CDR3 sequence: CASSLRRGYNEQFF. CDR3 bases: TGTGCCAGCAGCTTACGTCGGGGGTACAATGAGCAGTTCTTC.

As regards this clone: This specimen includes other DNA sequences encoding the same CDR3. The chain links TRBV30 to TRBJ2-1, with 8 positions matching TRBD2. CDR1 is GTSNPN and CDR2 is SVGIG in the germline V gene (reference sequence). There are 13 residues in the CDR3. J lost 4 bases, V lost 1 base, and 0 bases had no gene match. The CDR3 protein is CAWSGGGYNEQFF. CDR3 DNA sequence: TGTGCCTGGAGTGGCGGGGGGTACAATGAGCAGTTCTTC.

The chain couples TRBV11-1 to TRBJ2-1, with D tentatively TRBD2 (5 bases). The length of the CDR3 is 14 residues. V lost 5 bases, J lost 3 bases, and 11 bases lay in between. Germline V gene sequence: CDR1 SGHAT, CDR2 FQDESV (reference sequence). CDR3 coding DNA: TGTGCCAGCAGCCTGAGGGCCCTCTACAATGAGCAGTTCTTC. Its translation: CASSLRALYNEQFF.

The chain combines TRBV28 with TRBJ1-2, with D perhaps TRBD1 (5 bases). This CDR3 is built from 13 residues. Trimming left V 7 bases short and J 7 bases short, with 16 bases between. In germline, CDR1 is MDHEN, CDR2 SYDVKM. This CDR3 reads CASTLGGGSGYTF. CDR3 DNA sequence: TGTGCCAGCACCCTAGGTGGGGGGTCTGGCTACACCTTC.

This sequence joins TRBV19 and TRBJ2-5; maybe TRBD2 (6 bases). The CDR3 loop spans 18 amino acids. V was cut by 2 bases and J by 0 bases, with 19 bases left in between. Germline CDR1 is LNHDA and CDR2 is SQIVND (reference sequence). The CDR3 reads CASSIRYRGGGNQETQYF. The CDR3 DNA sequence: TGTGCCAGTAGTATAAGATATAGGGGAGGAGGGAACCAAGAGACCCAGTACTTC.

This clone was recorded a few times. This chain connects TRBV11-2 to TRBJ2-3, with D possibly matching TRBD2 (5 bases). Germline V gives CDR1 SGHAT, CDR2 FQNNGV. This CDR3 region has 16 residues. Trimming left V 1 base short and J 1 base short, with 12 bases between. CDR3 loop: CASSLGPGMGTDTQYF. DNA for the CDR3: TGTGCCAGCAGCTTAGGGCCGGGGATGGGCACAGATACGCAGTATTTT.

This clone was recorded a few times. This chain links TRBV4-3 with TRBJ2-4; the match to TRBD1 covers 8 bases. The germline CDR1 and CDR2 sequences are LGHNA and YSLEER. The CDR3 has 15 residues. V shed 3 bases and J 7 bases; nucleotides not matched to a gene: 8. CDR3 nucleotides: TGCGCCAGCAGCCAGGAAGGACAGGGCCCGAACATTCAGTACTTC. The encoded protein is CASSQEGQGPNIQYF.

This clone was observed a single time. The chain recombines TRBV7-7 with TRBJ2-1; no definite D call. CDR3 length equals 13 residues. The V gene's germline CDR1 is SSHAT and CDR2 FNYEAQ (reference sequence). The germline V and J ends were trimmed by 0 bases and 6 bases, with 6 bases remaining between them. CDR3 coding DNA: TGTGCCAGCAGCTTAGCCCTCCTCAATGAGCAGTTCTTC. It yields the protein CASSLALLNEQFF.

This chain joins TRBV6-5 and TRBJ1-2; 7 bases agree with TRBD1. V was pared by 0 bases and J by 8 bases, with 9 bases of the junction left unmatched. Per the germline V gene, CDR1 is MNHEY and CDR2 is SVGAGI. This CDR3 has 15 residues. The CDR3 DNA follows: TGTGCCAGCAGTTACTCGCGACAGGGTGATTTCGGCTACACCTTC. It specifies CASSYSRQGDFGYTF.

The V and J genes are TRBV7-2 and TRBJ2-7; 11 bases fit TRBD2. Germline CDR1 and CDR2: SGHTA and FQGNSA. With 3 bases clipped from V and 2 bases from J, the junction kept 6 bases outside the gene matches. The CDR3 spans 16 residues. The DNA of the CDR3 is TGTGCCAGCAGCTTGAGGACTAGCGGGCTAACCTACGAGCAGTACTTC. Residues: CASSLRTSGLTYEQYF. Complete variable domain (other parts from reference TRBV7-2 and TRBJ2-7): GAGVSQSPSNKVTEKGKDVELRCDPISGHTALYWYRQSLGQGLEFLIYFQGNSAPDKSGLPSDRFSAERTGGSVSTLTIQRTQQEDSAVYLCASSLRTSGLTYEQYFGPGTRLTVT.

The chain uses TRBV10-3 and TRBJ2-3, with 13 bases lining up with TRBD2. The trim removed 4 bases at V and 3 bases at J, leaving 1 base unmatched. CDR3 length: 15 residues. Germline-derived CDR1 and CDR2 are ENHRY and SYGVKD. The CDR3: CAISVGLAGTDTQYF. CDR3 in DNA: TGTGCCATCAGTGTGGGACTAGCGGGGACAGATACGCAGTATTTT.

The chain employs TRBV7-9 and TRBJ2-3; 8 positions match TRBD2. V trimming: 1 base; J trimming: 10 bases; junction bases outside the gene matches: 4. The CDR3 totals 13 residues. Germline V gene sequence: CDR1 SEHNR, CDR2 FQNEAQ (reference sequence). The CDR3, as DNA: TGTGCCAGCAGCTTAGAAGCGGGAGTGGCGCAGTATTTT. Translated: CASSLEAGVAQYF.

The chain combines TRBV28 with TRBJ2-1, with 9 bases identical to TRBD1. Germline V gives CDR1 MDHEN, CDR2 SYDVKM. This CDR3 is 15 amino acids long. The V gene end was trimmed by 6 bases and the J gene end by 11 bases; junction bases not matched to a gene: 14. This CDR3 reads CASRLFGTGFSKQFF. The CDR3 nucleotides are TGTGCCAGCAGATTGTTCGGGACAGGGTTCTCTAAGCAGTTCTTC.

The V gene is TRBV19, the J gene TRBJ2-1; TRBD2 agrees at 7 bases. The germline CDR1 and CDR2 sequences are LNHDA and SQIVND (reference sequence). The CDR3 is made up of 15 amino acids. Trimming cost V 5 bases and J 8 bases; bases outside gene matches: 12. For the CDR3, the DNA is TGTGCCAGTAGTCCATCAATTTTGGGGGGGGATGAGCAGTTCTTC. Protein product: CASSPSILGGDEQFF.

There are a few counts of this clone. J is TRBJ2-5 and V is TRBV7-2; maybe TRBD2 (7 bases). Near its end, the DNA agrees better with TRBJ2-7, so the J call may be wrong. Germline V gives CDR1 SGHTA, CDR2 FQGNSA. The CDR3 has 15 amino acids. In DNA, the CDR3 is TGTGCCAGCAGCTTAGGCGGGGGCCTACCCTACGAGCAGTACTTC. This encodes CASSLGGGLPYEQYF.

The gene calls are TRBV19 and TRBJ2-2; tentatively, D is TRBD1 (6 bases). V was pared by 3 bases and J by 1 base, with 15 bases between. Per the germline V gene, CDR1 is LNHDA and CDR2 is SQIVND (reference sequence). There are 17 residues in the CDR3. The CDR3, as DNA: TGTGCCAGTAGTATCCGATTGGGGGCAGGGAACACCGGGGAGCTGTTTTTT. The encoded protein is CASSIRLGAGNTGELFF.

The CDR3 loop is CASSFQSRGRGYNEQFF. CDR3 nucleotide sequence: TGTGCCAGCAGCTTCCAGTCGCGCGGGAGAGGTTACAATGAGCAGTTCTTC. The V and J genes are TRBV7-3 and TRBJ2-1; TRBD2 matches at 7 bases. The CDR3 has 17 amino acids. With V trimmed by 3 bases and J by 4 bases, 12 bases remained unmatched. Germline lookup yields CDR1 SGHTA and CDR2 FQGTGA.

The chain carries TRBV4-3 and TRBJ2-1; D is possibly TRBD1 (5 bases). From germline, CDR1 is LGHNA and CDR2 YSLEER. This CDR3 is built from 14 residues. V was shortened by 1 base and J by 7 bases, with 11 bases between the two germline ends. CDR3 in amino acids: CASSQVGRANEQFF. CDR3 nucleotides: TGCGCCAGCAGCCAAGTTGGCAGGGCGAATGAGCAGTTCTTC.

The J gene is TRBJ1-1, the V gene TRBV7-9; 9 positions match TRBD1. V was clipped by 4 bases and J by 2 bases; unmatched bases: 8. The CDR3 totals 16 residues. Germline CDR1 reads SEHNR; CDR2 reads FQNEAQ (reference sequence). The CDR3 spells CASSSSDRGYNTEAFF. The CDR3 nucleotides are TGTGCCAGCAGCTCGTCGGACAGGGGATACAACACTGAAGCTTTCTTT.